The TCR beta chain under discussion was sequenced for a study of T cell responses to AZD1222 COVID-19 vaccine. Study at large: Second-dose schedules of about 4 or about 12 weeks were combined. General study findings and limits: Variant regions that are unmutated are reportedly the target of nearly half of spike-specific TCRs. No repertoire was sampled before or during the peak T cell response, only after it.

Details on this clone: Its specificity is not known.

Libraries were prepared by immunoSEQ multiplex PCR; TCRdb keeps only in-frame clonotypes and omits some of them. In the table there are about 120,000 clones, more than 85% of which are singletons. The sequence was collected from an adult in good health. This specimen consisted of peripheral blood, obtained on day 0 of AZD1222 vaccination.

The CDR3 region is CASSLPGQLSYEQYF. The CDR3 region has the DNA TGTGCCAGCAGCTTACCGGGACAGCTTTCCTACGAGCAGTACTTC. The chain carries TRBV7-9 and TRBJ2-7; TRBD1 aligns across 7 bases. Trimming removed 2 bases from V and 1 base from J; junction bases left unmatched: 5. Germline V gives CDR1 SEHNR, CDR2 FQNEAQ (reference sequence). CDR3 length: 15 amino acids.